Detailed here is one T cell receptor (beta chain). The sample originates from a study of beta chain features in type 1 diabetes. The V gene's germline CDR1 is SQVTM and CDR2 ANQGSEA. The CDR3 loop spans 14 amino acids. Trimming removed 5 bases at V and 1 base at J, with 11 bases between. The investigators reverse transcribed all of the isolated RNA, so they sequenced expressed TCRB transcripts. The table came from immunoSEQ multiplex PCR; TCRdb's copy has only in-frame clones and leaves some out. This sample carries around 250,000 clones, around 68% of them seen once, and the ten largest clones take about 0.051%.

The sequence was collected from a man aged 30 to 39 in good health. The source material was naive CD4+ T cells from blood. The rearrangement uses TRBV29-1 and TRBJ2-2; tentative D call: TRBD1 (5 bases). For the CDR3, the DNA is TGCAGCGTTTTTTCTCAGGGGAACACCGGGGAGCTGTTTTTT. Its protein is CSVFSQGNTGELFF.